A single sample is the source of the 21 T cell receptor beta chains below, sequenced in a study of identical twins. Using its own MiXCR run on the 5' RACE reads, TCRdb lists one record per CDR3 protein. The data contain approximately 620,000 distinct CDR3 sequences, roughly 8% of them singletons. This sample was also put to use in a study of yellow fever vaccine responses in identical twins.

The sample taken for sequencing was PBMCs. Source of these receptors: a woman aged 18-30 years in good health.

The chain links TRBV6-9 to TRBJ2-1; D is undetermined. Germline lookup yields CDR1 MNHGY and CDR2 SVAAGI. With 8 bases removed from V and 3 bases from J, the gap between germline ends came to 14 bases. This CDR3 has 14 residues. CDR3 nucleotide sequence: TGTGCCAGCCCCACGGCAGAGGACTACAATGAGCAGTTCTTC. Its protein is CASPTAEDYNEQFF.

This clonotype has a handful of counts. This chain links TRBV5-1 with TRBJ1-4; D not resolved. The CDR3 covers 15 residues. Trimming removed 4 bases from V and 7 bases from J, with 17 bases in between. The germline V gene has CDR1 SGHRS and CDR2 YFSETQ. CDR3 in DNA: TGCGCCAGCAGCCTCCCGGGCCCGGGAGGTGAAAAACTGTTTTTT. As protein: CASSLPGPGGEKLFF.

This clonotype has ten or more counts. This chain joins TRBV3-1 and TRBJ2-7; a weak D match, TRBD2 (7 bases). Germline CDR1 and CDR2: LGHDT and YNNKEL (reference sequence). The CDR3 loop spans 16 amino acids. The V end lost 3 bases, the J end lost 0 bases, and 15 bases lay between the germline ends. The CDR3: CASSQGAGLDSYEQYF. CDR3 nucleotides: TGTGCCAGCAGCCAGGGGGCTGGACTAGACTCCTACGAGCAGTACTTC.

CDR3 in amino acids: CASSESAGTTRIRDTQYF. Here the CDR3 DNA reads TGTGCCAGCAGTGAATCCGCAGGGACCACCAGGATTAGAGATACGCAGTATTTT. V usage is TRBV25-1 and J usage is TRBJ2-3; D assignment may be TRBD1 or TRBD2 (5 bases each). Between the trimmed V and J ends, which lost 1 base and 5 bases, there was a span of 22 bases. The germline V gene has CDR1 MGHDK and CDR2 SYGVNS. There are 18 residues in the CDR3.

In DNA form, the CDR3 reads TGTGCCAGCACCAATTCGAAGACAGGGCCCGGGGAGCTGTTTTTT. Translation: CASTNSKTGPGELFF. The V and J genes are TRBV6-2 or TRBV6-3 and TRBJ2-2, with 7 nucleotides matching TRBD1. The V gene end was trimmed by 7 bases and the J gene end by 6 bases; junction bases not matched to a gene: 11. CDR1 and CDR2 from the germline V gene are MNHEY and SVGEGT. The CDR3 contains 15 residues.

This clonotype appeared a few times. V usage is TRBV6-1 and J usage is TRBJ2-2; 12 bases are shared with TRBD2. CDR3 length equals 16 residues. Germline V gene data show CDR1 as MNHNS and CDR2 as SASEGT. J gave up 5 bases and V 7 bases, and 8 bases lay outside the gene matches. This chain's CDR3 is CASKDLGLAGTGELFF. The DNA of the CDR3 is TGTGCCAGCAAAGACCTTGGACTAGCGGGGACCGGGGAGCTGTTTTTT.

This clonotype was recorded many times. V is TRBV9 and J is TRBJ1-5; no firm D call. CDR1 and CDR2 (germline): SGDLS, YYNGEE. The germline V and J ends were trimmed by 4 bases and 3 bases, with 11 bases remaining between them. CDR3 length equals 14 residues. CDR3 bases: TGTGCCAGCAGCCCCACCGCCCTCAATCAGCCCCAGCATTTT. Translating gives CASSPTALNQPQHF.

A few counts support this clonotype. The rearrangement uses TRBV3-1 and TRBJ2-1; D is ambiguous. Germline CDR1 is LGHDT and CDR2 is YNNKEL (reference sequence). With 1 base removed from V and 7 bases from J, the gap between germline ends came to 11 bases. The CDR3 length is 14 residues. CDR3 DNA: TGTGCCAGCAGCCAAGTTACCCTTTCTAATGAGCAGTTCTTC. Translating gives CASSQVTLSNEQFF.

This clonotype was seen many times. CDR3 sequence: CASSLERSYNEQFF. The CDR3 nucleotides read TGTGCCAGCAGCTTGGAGAGGAGCTACAATGAGCAGTTCTTC. The V and J genes are TRBV11-2 and TRBJ2-1; D remains ambiguous. Trimming left V 3 bases short and J 3 bases short, with 9 bases between. The CDR3 consists of 14 residues. Germline values: CDR1 SGHAT, CDR2 FQNNGV. Using reference TRBV11-2 and TRBJ2-1 for the parts outside the CDR3, the full variable domain is EAGVAQSPRYKIIEKRQSVAFWCNPISGHATLYWYQQILGQGPKLLIQFQNNGVVDDSQLPKDRFSAERLKGVDSTLKIQPAKLEDSAVYLCASSLERSYNEQFFGPGTRLTVL.

This clonotype has a handful of counts. This sequence joins TRBV18 and TRBJ2-3; D gene uncertain. Deletions cut 4 bases from V and 1 base from J, with 9 bases between. This CDR3 spans 14 amino acids. Germline V gene lookup returns CDR1 KGHSH and CDR2 LQKENI. The CDR3 coding sequence is TGTGCCAGCTCACGGTGGTCTGGCACAGATACGCAGTATTTT. Protein product: CASSRWSGTDTQYF.

This clonotype has at least ten counts. CDR3 sequence (DNA): TGTGCCAGCAGCACCCCGGGGAGCGGGGTTACCTACGAGCAGTACTTC. This encodes CASSTPGSGVTYEQYF. The J gene is TRBJ2-7, the V gene TRBV7-9; TRBD2 matches at 7 bases. Germline CDR1 reads SEHNR; CDR2 reads FQNEAQ (reference sequence). Trimming removed 5 bases from V and 2 bases from J; junction bases left unmatched: 12. The CDR3 runs 16 residues.

This clonotype came up a few times. The chain has TRBV9 and TRBJ2-2, with D perhaps TRBD1 or TRBD2 (7 bases each). The CDR3 sequence is 15 residues long. Per germline, CDR1 SGDLS and CDR2 YYNGEE. Trimming stripped 2 bases from V and 1 base from J, with 9 bases between. CDR3 bases: TGTGCCAGCAGCGTCAGGGGGGGGAACACCGGGGAGCTGTTTTTT. Protein product: CASSVRGGNTGELFF.

This clonotype was seen many times. The chain uses TRBV12-3 or TRBV12-4 and TRBJ2-3; perhaps D is TRBD1 or TRBD2 (5 bases each). V lost 5 bases and J 8 bases, leaving 11 bases between the germline ends. CDR3 length equals 12 residues. CDR3 coding DNA: TGTGCCAGCAGTGCCGGGACGCCTACGCAGTATTTT. Translated, it gives CASSAGTPTQYF.

This clonotype was observed at least ten times. The CDR3 sequence: CASSLLAGAPQETQYF. The CDR3 DNA follows: TGTGCCAGCAGTTTACTAGCGGGGGCCCCCCAAGAGACCCAGTACTTC. This chain joins TRBV12-3 or TRBV12-4 and TRBJ2-5, with 10 positions matching TRBD2. This CDR3 has 16 amino acids. With 2 bases clipped from V and 1 base from J, the junction kept 4 bases outside the gene matches.

The chain links TRBV11-3 to TRBJ2-7, with 13 bases identical to TRBD2. The CDR3 has 16 residues. V trimming: 5 bases; J trimming: 5 bases; junction bases outside the gene matches: 9. The germline V gene encodes CDR1 SGHNT and CDR2 YENEEA. CDR3 amino acids: CASSQGLAGAKDEQYF. The DNA of the CDR3 is TGTGCCAGCAGCCAAGGACTAGCGGGAGCGAAAGACGAGCAGTACTTC.

This clonotype was detected a few times. The chain couples TRBV9 to TRBJ2-1; D perhaps matches TRBD2 (6 bases). This CDR3 spans 15 amino acids. Germline V gene lookup returns CDR1 SGDLS and CDR2 YYNGEE. V was trimmed by 0 bases and J by 9 bases, leaving 16 bases between them. CDR3 sequence reads: CASSVVSSERGEQFF. For the CDR3, the DNA is TGTGCCAGCAGCGTAGTATCTAGCGAACGGGGTGAGCAGTTCTTC.

The chain combines TRBV29-1 with TRBJ2-5, with a weak D call TRBD1 (5 bases). This CDR3 is 12 amino acids long. Germline V gives CDR1 SQVTM, CDR2 ANQGSEA. V lost 1 base, J lost 4 bases, and 7 bases lay in between. The CDR3 is CSVEGGPETQYF. DNA for the CDR3: TGCAGCGTTGAAGGGGGCCCAGAGACCCAGTACTTC.

This clonotype was seen a handful of times. The chain recombines TRBV18 with TRBJ1-4; D is unresolved. CDR3 length: 15 amino acids. V dropped 3 bases and J dropped 3 bases, with 11 bases sitting between them. Germline lookup yields CDR1 KGHSH and CDR2 LQKENI. The CDR3 loop is CASSPGFTANEKLFF. CDR3 nucleotide sequence: TGTGCCAGCTCACCCGGGTTTACGGCTAATGAAAAACTGTTTTTT. The full variable domain, with the rest looked up from reference TRBV18 and TRBJ1-4, is NAGVMQNPRHLVRRRGQEARLRCSPMKGHSHVYWYRQLPEEGLKFMVYLQKENIIDESGMPKERFSAEFPKEGPSILRIQQVVRGDSAAYFCASSPGFTANEKLFFGSGTQLSVL.

This clonotype was seen a handful of times. V and J are TRBV4-3 and TRBJ2-2; maybe TRBD1 (6 bases). Germline lookup yields CDR1 LGHNA and CDR2 YSLEER. V lost 4 bases and J 5 bases, leaving 11 bases between the germline ends. There are 14 residues in the CDR3. CDR3 loop: CASSPVGTTGELFF. For the CDR3, the DNA is TGCGCCAGCAGCCCGGTGGGGACAACCGGGGAGCTGTTTTTT.

The chain has TRBV29-1 and TRBJ1-1; no clear D gene. The ends were cut back, 5 bases at V and 1 base at J, with 8 bases in the middle. CDR3 length equals 12 residues. CDR1 and CDR2 from the germline V gene are SQVTM and ANQGSEA. The CDR3 protein is CSVSRQNTEAFF. The CDR3 bases are TGCAGCGTTAGCAGGCAGAACACTGAAGCTTTCTTT.

This clonotype was detected only a few times. The V call is TRBV30, the J call TRBJ2-1, with D maybe TRBD2 (7 bases). The CDR3 runs 14 residues. Germline loops: CDR1 GTSNPN, CDR2 SVGIG (reference sequence). V lost 5 bases and J lost 4, with 15 bases in between. CDR3 region: CAWERGGPYNEQFF. CDR3 DNA sequence: TGTGCCTGGGAAAGGGGGGGCCCATACAATGAGCAGTTCTTC.